Listed here are 14 T cell receptor beta chains from one sample, sequenced in a study of T-cell memory formation after mild COVID-19. A single record per CDR3 protein comes from TCRdb applying MiXCR to the 5' RACE reads. This table has approximately 440,000 distinct CDR3 sequences, roughly 20% appearing once. The specimen was PBMCs or a T cell subset sorted from them (not recorded which). The receptors originated from an adult woman who had mild COVID-19 (a few samples of this study predate the infection). Cell type and time point are not known.

This clonotype was recorded a few times. This sequence joins TRBV9 and TRBJ2-7; 9 bases align to TRBD2. This CDR3 is built from 15 residues. The germline V gene encodes CDR1 SGDLS and CDR2 YYNGEE. V shed 0 bases, J shed 0 bases, and the junction held 1 base outside the gene matches. The CDR3 DNA is TGTGCCAGCAGCGTAGAAGCGGGAGGCTCCTACGAGCAGTACTTC. This gives the protein CASSVEAGGSYEQYF.

J is TRBJ2-1 and V is TRBV20-1; 12 bases are a match to TRBD2. The CDR3 spans 15 residues. The V gene end was trimmed by 5 bases and the J gene end by 6 bases; junction bases not matched to a gene: 8. Per the germline V gene, CDR1 is DFQATT and CDR2 is SNEGSKA (reference sequence). The CDR3 protein is CSAPKRTSGANEQFF. The CDR3 nucleotides read TGCAGTGCTCCGAAAAGGACTAGCGGGGCCAATGAGCAGTTCTTC.

This clonotype was picked up a small number of times. The rearrangement uses TRBV9 and TRBJ1-2, with D tentatively TRBD1 (6 bases). Trimming took off 4 bases at V and 2 bases at J, with 12 bases between the two ends. CDR1 and CDR2 (germline): SGDLS, YYNGEE. CDR3 length equals 14 residues. CDR3 region: CASSPIGQNYGYTF. CDR3 DNA sequence: TGTGCCAGCAGCCCTATCGGACAGAACTATGGCTACACCTTC. The full variable domain, completed using reference TRBV9 and TRBJ1-2, is DSGVTQTPKHLITATGQRVTLRCSPRSGDLSVYWYQQSLDQGLQFLIQYYNGEERAKGNILERFSAQQFPDLHSELNLSSLELGDSALYFCASSPIGQNYGYTFGSGTRLTVV.

This clonotype was seen only a few times. This chain connects TRBV6-2 or TRBV6-3 to TRBJ1-5, with TRBD1 as a possible D gene (5 bases). Trimming took off 5 bases at V and 2 bases at J, with 10 bases between the two ends. The CDR3 contains 14 residues. Per the germline V gene, CDR1 is MNHEY and CDR2 is SVGEGT. The CDR3 DNA reads TGTGCCAGCAGTAGTAGGGGCGGCAATCAGCCCCAGCATTTT. Translated, it gives CASSSRGGNQPQHF.

The chain carries TRBV4-2 and TRBJ1-3, with D perhaps matching TRBD1 (5 bases). V lost 2 bases and J lost 4, with 15 bases in between. Germline values: CDR1 LGHNA, CDR2 YNFKEQ. The CDR3 is made up of 16 amino acids. CDR3 nucleotides: TGTGCCAGCAGCCAACTTACTAGGGGAAAAGGAAACACCATATATTTT. This encodes CASSQLTRGKGNTIYF.

This sequence joins TRBV7-2 and TRBJ1-1; no clear D gene. V was trimmed by 7 bases and J by 1 base, leaving 10 bases between them. This CDR3 comprises 13 residues. CDR1 and CDR2 from the germline V gene are SGHTA and FQGNSA. The CDR3 region is CASNSLGNTEAFF. DNA for the CDR3: TGTGCCAGCAACTCCTTGGGGAACACTGAAGCTTTCTTT.

J is TRBJ1-1 and V is TRBV21-1; TRBD1 is the table's D call, not checked against the DNA. TRBV21-1 counts as a pseudogene. CDR3 length equals 10 residues. For the CDR3, the DNA is TGTGCCAGCACGACATGGGGAGCTTTCTTT. It specifies CASTTWGAFF.

This clonotype was observed at least ten times. The chain is built from TRBV5-1 and TRBJ2-1, with 13 positions matching TRBD2. V shed 3 bases, J shed 7 bases, and the junction held 10 bases outside the gene matches. Germline V CDR1 and CDR2: SGHRS, YFSETQ. The length of the CDR3 is 17 residues. The CDR3 loop reads CASSWTSGSPTGNEQFF. The CDR3 region has the DNA TGCGCCAGCAGCTGGACTAGCGGGAGCCCAACGGGGAATGAGCAGTTCTTC.

The chain combines TRBV5-4 with TRBJ2-1, with 8 bases that match TRBD2. CDR1 is SGHNT, CDR2 YYREEE, per germline (reference sequence). This CDR3 is built from 15 residues. V lost 0 bases to trimming and J lost 8 bases; unmatched junction nucleotides: 7. The CDR3, as DNA: TGTGCCAGCAGCTTGGAAGCGGGGGCAGCGGATGAGCAGTTCTTC. Translation: CASSLEAGAADEQFF.

This chain joins TRBV6-5 and TRBJ1-2; 8 bases are a match to TRBD1. J was trimmed by 1 base and V by 5 bases; bases with no gene match: 6. The CDR3 runs to 15 residues. Germline assignment: CDR1 MNHEY and CDR2 SVGAGI. The CDR3 nucleotides are TGTGCCAGCAGTCTCGGGACAGGAATTAACTATGGCTACACCTTC. Its translation: CASSLGTGINYGYTF.

The sample holds many counts of this clonotype. The rearrangement links TRBV12-3 or TRBV12-4 to TRBJ2-1; unclear D gene. This CDR3 spans 13 amino acids. Trimming shortened V by 6 bases and J by 7 bases, and 13 bases separated the two germline ends. CDR3 sequence reads: CASRPLGENEQFF. The CDR3 nucleotides are TGTGCCAGCAGACCCCTAGGCGAGAATGAGCAGTTCTTC.

This chain joins TRBV10-3 and TRBJ2-3; no reliable D call. V lost 0 bases to trimming and J lost 2 bases, with 3 bases between them. CDR1 is ENHRY and CDR2 is SYGVKD in the germline V gene. The CDR3 has 13 residues. CDR3 residues: CAISESPTDTQYF. The CDR3 coding sequence is TGTGCCATCAGTGAGTCGCCCACAGATACGCAGTATTTT.

The chain recombines TRBV7-2 with TRBJ2-3, with TRBD2 matching over 11 bases. CDR3 length: 16 residues. Germline V gene lookup returns CDR1 SGHTA and CDR2 FQGNSA. The junction had 4 bases not matched to a gene; V was cut back by 1 base and J by 4 bases. The CDR3 region has the DNA TGTGCCAGCAGCTTAGTTTTAGCGGGAGGGCCAGATACGCAGTATTTT. This gives the protein CASSLVLAGGPDTQYF.

This chain's CDR3 is CASSDRQGPNQPQHF. Written as DNA, the CDR3 is TGTGCCAGCAGTGATCGACAGGGTCCCAATCAGCCCCAGCATTTT. The J gene is TRBJ1-5, the V gene TRBV2, with 7 bases fitting TRBD1. This CDR3 spans 15 amino acids. The germline CDR1 and CDR2 sequences are SNHLY and FYNNEI. Trimming took 3 bases from V and 3 from J; bases not matched to a gene: 5.